These 19 T cell receptor beta chains originate from one sample sequenced in a study of response to subunit inactivated influenza vaccine. Each CDR3 protein gets one entry after TCRdb re-called the RT-PCR reads with MiXCR. The table has over 400,000 distinct CDR3 sequences, roughly 9.8% seen once. The starting material was PBMCs from blood, obtained more than 35 days after vaccination. These receptors came from a man between 45 and 60 years old who received an inactivated influenza vaccine.

The chain joins TRBV7-9 to TRBJ1-1; D is ambiguous. The germline V gene encodes CDR1 SEHNR and CDR2 FQNEAQ (reference sequence). The CDR3 spans 14 residues. V dropped 2 bases and J dropped 1 base, with 8 bases sitting between them. This chain's CDR3 is CASSLYTRNTEAFF. For the CDR3, the DNA is TGTGCCAGCAGCTTATACACCCGGAACACTGAAGCTTTCTTT.

This clonotype was counted ten times or more. This rearrangement joins TRBV24-1 to TRBJ1-1, with D possibly matching TRBD1 (6 bases). Trimming shortened V by 7 bases and J by 0 bases, and 8 bases separated the two germline ends. The CDR3 has 13 amino acids. Germline V gives CDR1 KGHDR, CDR2 SFDVKD. The CDR3 DNA reads as TGTGCCACCAGATCAGGGGTGAACACTGAAGCTTTCTTT. It yields the protein CATRSGVNTEAFF.

This clonotype was observed a few times. A much larger clone lies a single base off, so this may be a read error. V usage is TRBV7-2 and J usage is TRBJ1-2; D remains unclear. Trimming took off 8 bases at V and 5 bases at J, with 21 bases between the two ends. Germline loops: CDR1 SGHTA, CDR2 FQGNSA. The CDR3 has 15 residues. Here the CDR3 reads CASGPRAAFGYGYTF. The CDR3 DNA reads TGTGCCAGCGGCCCTCGGGCCGCGTTTGGATATGGCTACACCTTC.

The chain has TRBV20-1 and TRBJ2-7, with D maybe TRBD1 (5 bases). V lost 6 bases and J lost 2, with 17 bases in between. The CDR3 runs 14 residues. Germline CDR1 is DFQATT and CDR2 is SNEGSKA (reference sequence). The CDR3 bases are TGCAGTGCGGCCAGGGCCTTTGGGGCCTACGAGCAGTACTTC. This codes for CSAARAFGAYEQYF.

This clonotype was counted only a few times. In DNA, the CDR3 is TGTGCCAGCAGTCCGACCCCAGGGAAGGATACGCAGTATTTT. It encodes CASSPTPGKDTQYF. This rearrangement joins TRBV28 to TRBJ2-3; maybe TRBD1 (5 bases). With 5 bases removed from V and 6 bases from J, the gap between germline ends came to 15 bases. CDR1 is MDHEN and CDR2 is SYDVKM in the germline V gene. The CDR3 length is 14 residues.

V usage is TRBV21-1 and J usage is TRBJ2-1; the table's TRBD2 call for D was not verified on the DNA. TRBV21-1 is classified as a pseudogene. The CDR3 has 20 residues. This CDR3 reads CASSKVQPSWWEPSFHEQFF. The CDR3 nucleotides read TGTGCCAGCAGCAAAGTCCAGCCCTCTTGGTGGGAGCCTTCTTTTCATGAGCAGTTCTTC.

The gene calls are TRBV28 and TRBJ2-3; the D is unclear. This CDR3 is built from 13 residues. Trimming took 5 bases from V and 5 from J, leaving 11 bases between them. The V gene's germline CDR1 is MDHEN and CDR2 SYDVKM. CDR3 protein: CASSPRTQDTQYF. In DNA form, the CDR3 reads TGTGCCAGCAGTCCCAGGACCCAAGATACGCAGTATTTT.

The chain couples TRBV5-1 to TRBJ2-1; D is perhaps TRBD1 or TRBD2 (5 bases each). Germline V gene data show CDR1 as SGHRS and CDR2 as YFSETQ. The ends were cut back, 4 bases at V and 6 bases at J, with 14 bases in the middle. The CDR3 consists of 14 residues. CDR3 sequence reads: CASSLVGAANEQFF. The CDR3 nucleotides read TGCGCCAGCAGCCTGGTCGGGGCTGCCAATGAGCAGTTCTTC.

The chain is built from TRBV28 and TRBJ2-7, with 12 bases lining up with TRBD1. The CDR3 is made up of 19 amino acids. CDR1 MDHEN and CDR2 SYDVKM come from the germline V gene. V lost 4 bases, J lost 4 bases, and 17 bases stayed unmatched. CDR3 residues: CASSYAGTGGLLFRYEQYF. The CDR3 DNA reads as TGTGCCAGCAGTTATGCCGGGACAGGGGGCCTGTTGTTTCGGTACGAGCAGTACTTC.

This clonotype came up many times. The CDR3 DNA reads TGCAGCGTTGAGGATCTGGACTCAGATACGCAGTATTTT. Translated, it gives CSVEDLDSDTQYF. This chain links TRBV29-1 with TRBJ2-3; D is possibly TRBD2 (5 bases). CDR3 length: 13 residues. The germline V and J ends were trimmed by 3 bases and 4 bases, with 11 bases remaining between them. Germline assignment: CDR1 SQVTM and CDR2 ANQGSEA.

The chain carries TRBV21-1 and TRBJ2-1; the table's D call of TRBD2 was not tested on the DNA. TRBV21-1 is noted as a pseudogene. CDR3 length: 18 amino acids. The CDR3 region has the DNA TGTGCCAGCAGTATTGACAGGGGTTTAGCGGGAGTTGTCCATGAGCAGTTCTTC. Amino acids: CASSIDRGLAGVVHEQFF.

Many counts were recorded for this clonotype. The chain is built from TRBV29-1 and TRBJ2-7, with D possibly matching TRBD1 (5 bases). V dropped 0 bases and J dropped 12 bases, with 15 bases sitting between them. CDR1 is SQVTM and CDR2 is ANQGSEA in the germline V gene. This CDR3 spans 12 amino acids. The CDR3 DNA reads as TGCAGCGTTGAAGACGTCAGGGCACGGCGGTACTTC. This encodes CSVEDVRARRYF.

This clonotype was detected only a few times. The chain carries TRBV12-3 or TRBV12-4 and TRBJ2-7; maybe TRBD1 (5 bases). There are 12 residues in the CDR3. The V end was cut by 3 bases, the J end by 5 bases, with 8 bases between. The chain's CDR3 is CASSLGQNEQYF. The CDR3 coding sequence is TGTGCCAGCAGTTTGGGGCAGAACGAGCAGTACTTC.

This clonotype showed up many times. The chain is built from TRBV29-1 and TRBJ1-4, with unresolved D. The CDR3 is 13 amino acids. V was cut by 4 bases and J by 5 bases, with 11 bases left in between. Germline assignment: CDR1 SQVTM and CDR2 ANQGSEA. In nucleotides, the CDR3 is TGCAGCGTTGCGTCGGAAGCGAATGAAAAACTGTTTTTT. Protein sequence: CSVASEANEKLFF.

The chain has TRBV5-1 and TRBJ2-1; D is possibly TRBD2 (6 bases). Per germline, CDR1 SGHRS and CDR2 YFSETQ. V was shortened by 4 bases and J by 3 bases, with 14 bases between the two germline ends. The CDR3 covers 15 residues. The CDR3 loop reads CASSVGGTGYNEQFF. The CDR3 region has the DNA TGCGCCAGCAGCGTGGGCGGGACGGGCTACAATGAGCAGTTCTTC. Complete variable domain (other parts from reference TRBV5-1 and TRBJ2-1): KAGVTQTPRYLIKTRGQQVTLSCSPISGHRSVSWYQQTPGQGLQFLFEYFSETQRNKGNFPGRFSGRQFSNSRSEMNVSTLELGDSALYLCASSVGGTGYNEQFFGPGTRLTVL.

This chain links TRBV12-3 or TRBV12-4 with TRBJ2-3; no reliable D call. CDR3 size: 12 residues. V dropped 6 bases and J dropped 6 bases, with 10 bases sitting between them. The CDR3 reads CASSHTIDTQYF. The CDR3 DNA reads as TGTGCCAGCAGCCACACGATCGATACGCAGTATTTT.

This clonotype was seen at least ten times. The chain is built from TRBV20-1 and TRBJ1-5, with D maybe TRBD1 (5 bases). CDR1 and CDR2 from the germline V gene are DFQATT and SNEGSKA (reference sequence). Deletions cut 3 bases from V and 6 bases from J, with 18 bases between. This CDR3 region has 15 residues. In DNA, the CDR3 is TGCAGTGCTAGGACCTTGCAGGGTGAGGGTCAGCCCCAGCATTTT. This codes for CSARTLQGEGQPQHF.

This clonotype came up a few times. V gene TRBV25-1 combines with J gene TRBJ1-2; D unresolved. V lost 3 bases and J lost 8, with 7 bases in between. Looked up from germline, CDR1 is MGHDK and CDR2 is SYGVNS. The CDR3 totals 11 residues. CDR3 DNA: TGTGCCAGCAGTGATGGGTGGGGCTACACCTTC. Translation gives CASSDGWGYTF.

This clonotype was observed a few times. This chain connects TRBV6-1 to TRBJ2-3; 7 nucleotides match TRBD2. The germline CDR1 and CDR2 sequences are MNHNS and SASEGT. With V trimmed by 8 bases and J by 2 bases, 7 bases remained unmatched. This CDR3 has 14 residues. The CDR3 DNA is TGTGCCAGCGGCACTGGGGACTACACAGATACGCAGTATTTT. Translation gives CASGTGDYTDTQYF.